This TCR beta chain was documented in a study of T cell responses to AZD1222 COVID-19 vaccine. This clone showed up just once. Assay: immunoSEQ multiplex PCR; the TCRdb copy retains only in-frame clones and omits some. Found here are tens of thousands of clones, 65% to 85% of them singletons; the top ten hold roughly half. The V and J ends lost 3 bases and 0 bases respectively, with 8 bases between them. This CDR3 has 13 amino acids. Germline CDR1 reads SQVTM; CDR2 reads ANQGSEA. This TCR was sampled from an adult in good health. The chain is built from TRBV29-1 and TRBJ1-1, with D uncertain. Source: peripheral blood, taken on day 0 of AZD1222 vaccination. The CDR3 bases are TGCAGCGTTGAGTATAGCATGAACACTGAAGCTTTCTTT. Translating gives CSVEYSMNTEAFF. Full variable domain (outside the CDR3, taken from reference TRBV29-1 and TRBJ1-1): SAVISQKPSRDICQRGTSLTIQCQVDSQVTMMFWYRQQPGQSLTLIATANQGSEATYESGFVIDKFPISRPNLTFSTLTVSNMSPEDSSIYLCSVEYSMNTEAFFGQGTRLTVV.